This T cell receptor (beta chain) was sequenced in a study of T cell responses to AZD1222 COVID-19 vaccine. Produced via immunoSEQ multiplex PCR; TCRdb's table is partial and in-frame only. The table records just over 65,000 clones, more than 75% of them present only once. CDR1 and CDR2 (germline): SGHDT, YYEEEE. With 3 bases removed from V and 4 bases from J, the gap between germline ends came to 8 bases. There are 12 residues in the CDR3. The genes are TRBV5-6 and TRBJ2-7; no definite D call. This sequence was found in an adult in good health. The starting material was peripheral blood, obtained on day 0 of AZD1222 vaccination. In DNA, the CDR3 is TGTGCCAGCAGCTACTCGAATTACGAGCAGTACTTC. Translated, it gives CASSYSNYEQYF.